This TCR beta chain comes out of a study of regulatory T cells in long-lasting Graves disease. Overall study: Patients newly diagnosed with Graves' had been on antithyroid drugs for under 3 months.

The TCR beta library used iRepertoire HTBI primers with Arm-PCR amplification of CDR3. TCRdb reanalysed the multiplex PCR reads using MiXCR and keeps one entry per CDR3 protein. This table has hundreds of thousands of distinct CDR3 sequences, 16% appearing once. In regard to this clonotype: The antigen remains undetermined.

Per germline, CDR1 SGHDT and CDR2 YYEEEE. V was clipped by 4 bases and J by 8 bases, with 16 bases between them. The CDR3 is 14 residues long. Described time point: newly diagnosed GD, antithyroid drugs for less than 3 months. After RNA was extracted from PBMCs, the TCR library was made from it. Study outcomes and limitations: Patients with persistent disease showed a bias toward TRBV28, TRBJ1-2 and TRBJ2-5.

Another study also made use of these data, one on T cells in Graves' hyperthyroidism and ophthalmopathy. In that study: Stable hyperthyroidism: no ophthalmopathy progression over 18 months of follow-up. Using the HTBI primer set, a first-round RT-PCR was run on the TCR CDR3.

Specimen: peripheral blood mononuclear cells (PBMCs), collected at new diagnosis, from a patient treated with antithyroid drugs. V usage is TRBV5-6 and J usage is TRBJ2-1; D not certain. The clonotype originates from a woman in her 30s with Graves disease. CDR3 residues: CASSPKGSIDEQFF. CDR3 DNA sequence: TGTGCCAGCAGCCCAAAGGGCAGTATCGATGAGCAGTTCTTC.